A single sample is the source of the 23 T cell receptor beta chains below, sequenced in a study of T cells in Graves' hyperthyroidism and ophthalmopathy. Amplification of TCR beta CDR3 regions was performed using RNA transcripts as template. HTBI primers were the set used in a first-round RT-PCR of the TCR CDR3. From the multiplex PCR reads, TCRdb called clonotypes with MiXCR, one entry per CDR3 protein. The table records roughly 250,000 distinct CDR3 sequences, about 20% of them present only once. The sequencing sample was made of blood. These receptors all come from a man aged 25-40 years with Graves' ophthalmopathy.

V is TRBV20-1 and J is TRBJ2-5; maybe TRBD2 (5 bases). The CDR3 consists of 11 residues. V shed 3 bases and J shed 9 bases, with 11 bases lying between them. The germline CDR1 and CDR2 sequences are DFQATT and SNEGSKA (reference sequence). CDR3 bases: TGCAGTGCTAGCGGCGACGGGGCCCAGTACTTC. Protein product: CSASGDGAQYF.

The V gene is TRBV20-1, the J gene TRBJ2-7; perhaps TRBD1 as D (6 bases). V dropped 2 bases and J dropped 5 bases, with 10 bases sitting between them. Germline lookup yields CDR1 DFQATT and CDR2 SNEGSKA (reference sequence). The CDR3 extends over 12 amino acids. CDR3 residues: CSARRDNHEQYF. In nucleotides, the CDR3 is TGCAGTGCTAGAAGGGACAATCACGAGCAGTACTTC.

This clonotype was observed a handful of times. This chain joins TRBV12-3 or TRBV12-4 and TRBJ2-1; D is possibly TRBD1 (5 bases). V shed 5 bases and J shed 2 bases, with 13 bases lying between them. CDR3 size: 15 residues. CDR3 coding DNA: TGTGCCAGCAGTCCCGGGCGCAGGGCCTACAATGAGCAGTTCTTC. Protein product: CASSPGRRAYNEQFF.

Many counts were recorded for this clonotype. This chain links TRBV11-2 with TRBJ2-3, with no clear D. Germline V gives CDR1 SGHAT, CDR2 FQNNGV. This CDR3 has 11 amino acids. V lost 5 bases, J lost 3 bases, and 3 bases lay in between. This CDR3 reads CASSRTDTQYF. In DNA form, the CDR3 reads TGTGCCAGCAGCAGAACAGATACGCAGTATTTT.

This clonotype has more than one count but fewer than ten. CDR3 DNA sequence: TGTGCCAGCAGGGACCCCAGGGGGTATTACTATGGCTACACCTTC. It codes for CASRDPRGYYYGYTF. The rearrangement links TRBV6-1 to TRBJ1-2; TRBD1 matches 7 bases. V shed 6 bases and J 3 bases; nucleotides not matched to a gene: 10. The CDR3 length is 15 residues. Germline V gene lookup returns CDR1 MNHNS and CDR2 SASEGT.

The V gene is TRBV3-1, the J gene TRBJ2-5; D not resolved. This CDR3 spans 14 amino acids. Germline CDR1 reads LGHDT; CDR2 reads YNNKEL (reference sequence). V was trimmed by 6 bases and J by 1 base, leaving 12 bases between them. The CDR3 reads CASSPHGLQETQYF. CDR3 DNA: TGTGCCAGCAGTCCCCACGGCCTCCAAGAGACCCAGTACTTC.

This clonotype was seen repeatedly, ten times or more. This CDR3 reads CASSLSQGGEYEQYF. The CDR3 region has the DNA TGTGCCAGCAGTTTAAGCCAGGGAGGAGAGTACGAGCAGTACTTC. The chain employs TRBV28 and TRBJ2-7; a possible D gene is TRBD2 (6 bases). The CDR3 has 15 amino acids. Trimming shortened V by 2 bases and J by 4 bases, and 15 bases separated the two germline ends. Per the germline V gene, CDR1 is MDHEN and CDR2 is SYDVKM.

This clonotype was picked up a small number of times. The chain links TRBV7-9 to TRBJ2-3; TRBD1 is a possible D gene (5 bases). Between the trimmed V and J ends, which lost 4 bases and 0 bases, there was a span of 11 bases. Germline CDR1 reads SEHNR; CDR2 reads FQNEAQ (reference sequence). This CDR3 spans 15 amino acids. The CDR3 protein is CASSSQGLSTDTQYF. In nucleotides, the CDR3 is TGTGCCAGCAGCTCCCAGGGCCTCAGCACAGATACGCAGTATTTT.

This sequence joins TRBV20-1 and TRBJ2-2, with 9 bases that match TRBD2. The trim removed 0 bases at V and 5 bases at J, leaving 7 bases unmatched. The CDR3 spans 16 residues. The V gene's germline CDR1 is DFQATT and CDR2 SNEGSKA (reference sequence). The CDR3 sequence: CSARDTREGYTGELFF. The CDR3 DNA reads TGCAGTGCTAGAGACACGCGGGAGGGCTATACCGGGGAGCTGTTTTTT.

At least ten counts were recorded for this clonotype. CDR3 loop: CASSQDSGNHSYNEQFF. In DNA, the CDR3 is TGTGCCAGCAGCCAAGATAGCGGGAACCACTCCTACAATGAGCAGTTCTTC. The chain employs TRBV3-1 and TRBJ2-1, with 8 bases that match TRBD2. The CDR3 runs 17 residues. Germline V CDR1 and CDR2: LGHDT, YNNKEL (reference sequence). The junction had 4 bases not matched to a gene; V was cut back by 0 bases and J by 0 bases.

In its sample, this clonotype was seen many times. J is TRBJ2-1 and V is TRBV11-1; D is possibly TRBD1 or TRBD2 (7 bases each). This CDR3 region has 16 residues. The V gene's germline CDR1 is SGHAT and CDR2 FQDESV (reference sequence). Trimming shortened V by 4 bases and J by 8 bases, and 21 bases separated the two germline ends. The CDR3 sequence: CASSSGGRARFDEQFF. The CDR3 DNA reads as TGTGCCAGCAGCTCAGGGGGGAGGGCCCGATTCGATGAGCAGTTCTTC.

Ten or more counts support this clonotype. The chain joins TRBV11-2 to TRBJ1-5; perhaps TRBD1 as D (5 bases). V lost 6 bases, J lost 6 bases, and 21 bases lay in between. The CDR3 totals 16 residues. Germline lookup yields CDR1 SGHAT and CDR2 FQNNGV. CDR3 DNA: TGTGCCAGCAGTAGTGGGGGAAAGTTTAAAACTCAGCCCCAGCATTTT. This codes for CASSSGGKFKTQPQHF.

The V call is TRBV13, the J call TRBJ2-7; 8 bases map to TRBD2. The junction had 10 bases not matched to a gene; V was cut back by 4 bases and J by 5 bases. The length of the CDR3 is 15 residues. Germline CDR1 PRHDT, CDR2 FYEKMQ (reference sequence). The CDR3 is CASSSGGSGKHEQYF. DNA for the CDR3: TGTGCCAGCAGCTCGGGGGGTAGCGGGAAGCACGAGCAGTACTTC. The whole variable domain, filled in from reference TRBV13 and TRBJ2-7, reads AAGVIQSPRHLIKEKRETATLKCYPIPRHDTVYWYQQGPGQDPQFLISFYEKMQSDKGSIPDRFSAQQFSDYHSELNMSSLELGDSALYFCASSSGGSGKHEQYFGPGTRLTVT.

This clonotype has a count of ten or more. The CDR3 DNA is TGCAGTGCCCAAACCCGATTCCCCCCCGGGGCGTCTAGCACAGATACGCAGTATTTT. This sequence encodes CSAQTRFPPGASSTDTQYF. The J gene is TRBJ2-3, the V gene TRBV20-1; D assignment may be TRBD1 or TRBD2 (5 bases each). Trimming removed 6 bases from V and 0 bases from J, with 28 bases in between. This CDR3 has 19 residues. Germline-derived CDR1 and CDR2 are DFQATT and SNEGSKA (reference sequence).

The V call is TRBV7-9, the J call TRBJ2-7; D not resolved. Germline CDR1 SEHNR, CDR2 FQNEAQ (reference sequence). Trimming pared 5 bases from V and 4 bases from J, leaving 9 bases between. The CDR3 contains 12 residues. The CDR3 protein is CASSPTAYEQYF. The CDR3 region has the DNA TGTGCCAGCAGCCCTACCGCTTACGAGCAGTACTTC.

The chain links TRBV2 to TRBJ2-5; 7 bases agree with TRBD1. This CDR3 is 15 amino acids long. Germline values: CDR1 SNHLY, CDR2 FYNNEI. With V trimmed by 6 bases and J by 5 bases, 12 bases remained unmatched. The CDR3 sequence is CASRSASTGLETQYF. DNA for the CDR3: TGTGCCAGCAGATCCGCCTCGACAGGGTTGGAGACCCAGTACTTC. The variable domain in full, with the rest retrieved from reference TRBV2 and TRBJ2-5, is EPEVTQTPSHQVTQMGQEVILRCVPISNHLYFYWYRQILGQKVEFLVSFYNNEISEKSEIFDDQFSVERPDGSNFTLKIRSTKLEDSAMYFCASRSASTGLETQYFGPGTRLLVL.

Of note for this clonotype: A much larger clone is a single base away; this may be a read error. The CDR3 loop is CASSRGRQSSQPQHF. For the CDR3, the DNA is TGTGCCAGCAGCCGGGGCCGACAAAGCAGTCAGCCCCAGCATTTT. The V and J genes are TRBV3-1 and TRBJ1-5; tentative D call: TRBD1 (5 bases). The germline gives CDR1 LGHDT, CDR2 YNNKEL (reference sequence). This CDR3 region has 15 residues. Filled out from reference TRBV3-1 and TRBJ1-5, the complete variable domain reads DTAVSQTPKYLVTQMGNDKSIKCEQNLGHDTMYWYKQDSKKFLKIMFSYNNKELIINETVPNRFSPKSPDKAHLNLHINSLELGDSAVYFCASSRGRQSSQPQHFGDGTRLSIL.

The V call is TRBV28, the J call TRBJ1-6; 8 bases match TRBD1. Germline V CDR1 and CDR2: MDHEN, SYDVKM. Trimming removed 6 bases from V and 5 bases from J; junction bases left unmatched: 9. This CDR3 has 16 amino acids. CDR3 sequence reads: CASSLPGQGDNSPLHF. As DNA, the CDR3 is TGTGCCAGCAGCCTGCCAGGACAGGGAGATAATTCACCCCTCCACTTT.

The gene calls are TRBV28 and TRBJ1-2; D is undetermined. This CDR3 has 12 residues. Germline CDR1 is MDHEN and CDR2 is SYDVKM. V gave up 6 bases and J gave up 4 bases, with 9 bases separating them. CDR3 sequence: CASSLPTYGYTF. The CDR3 nucleotides read TGTGCCAGCAGCCTCCCCACCTATGGCTACACCTTC.

This clonotype was recorded a few times. The rearrangement joins TRBV14 to TRBJ1-1; tentatively, D is TRBD1 (6 bases). The CDR3 totals 15 residues. CDR1 and CDR2 from the germline V gene are SGHDN and FVKESK. V gave up 2 bases and J gave up 3 bases, with 13 bases separating them. The CDR3 DNA reads as TGTGCCAGCAGCCAACTAACGTCAGGGGACACTGAAGCTTTCTTT. This encodes CASSQLTSGDTEAFF.

This sequence joins TRBV18 and TRBJ1-2; D perhaps matches TRBD1 (5 bases). This CDR3 has 13 residues. Trimming cost V 2 bases and J 7 bases, with 11 bases left between them. CDR1 is KGHSH, CDR2 LQKENI, per germline. The CDR3 sequence: CASSPDSIAGYTF. The CDR3 nucleotides are TGTGCCAGCTCACCAGACAGTATCGCTGGCTACACCTTC.

J is TRBJ1-5 and V is TRBV5-8; D unresolved. Germline CDR1 SGHTS, CDR2 YDEGEE. The CDR3 is made up of 15 amino acids. V lost 5 bases and J lost 3, with 15 bases in between. CDR3 DNA: TGTGCCAGCAGTCTAGGCGACACCCCCAATCAGCCCCAGCATTTT. The encoded protein is CASSLGDTPNQPQHF.

V and J are TRBV9 and TRBJ1-2; a possible D gene is TRBD1 (5 bases). CDR1 and CDR2 (germline): SGDLS, YYNGEE. CDR3 length equals 15 residues. V lost 0 bases to trimming and J lost 5 bases, with 14 bases between them. CDR3 sequence reads: CASSVDGGLGYGYTF. For the CDR3, the DNA is TGTGCCAGCAGCGTAGATGGGGGTCTGGGGTATGGCTACACCTTC. The full variable domain, completed using reference TRBV9 and TRBJ1-2, is DSGVTQTPKHLITATGQRVTLRCSPRSGDLSVYWYQQSLDQGLQFLIQYYNGEERAKGNILERFSAQQFPDLHSELNLSSLELGDSALYFCASSVDGGLGYGYTFGSGTRLTVV.